These 28 T cell receptor beta chains were sequenced from one sample in a study of T cell responses to AZD1222 COVID-19 vaccine. The assay was immunoSEQ multiplex PCR, and TCRdb's table has in-frame clones only and misses some. This sample has approximately 210,000 clones, with about 94% found just once. The starting material was peripheral blood, obtained 28 days after the second dose of the MenACWY control vaccine. The receptors were gathered from an adult who received the MenACWY meningococcal vaccine as a control.

The chain carries TRBV25-1 and TRBJ1-2; a possible D gene is TRBD1 (5 bases). V dropped 4 bases and J dropped 2 bases, with 8 bases sitting between them. The CDR3 covers 13 residues. Germline V gene sequence: CDR1 MGHDK, CDR2 SYGVNS. The CDR3 protein is CASSAGLNYGYTF. In nucleotides, the CDR3 is TGTGCCAGCAGTGCGGGACTCAACTATGGCTACACCTTC.

The rearrangement joins TRBV27 to TRBJ2-2; D is perhaps TRBD1 or TRBD2 (6 bases each). CDR3 length equals 16 residues. In germline, CDR1 is MNHEY, CDR2 SMNVEV (reference sequence). V was shortened by 3 bases and J by 5 bases, with 16 bases between the two germline ends. The CDR3 region has the DNA TGTGCCAGCAGTTTCCCCGGGGGCGGGGTAACCGGGGAGCTGTTTTTT. It encodes CASSFPGGGVTGELFF.

This chain connects TRBV10-3 to TRBJ2-3, with D tentatively TRBD2 (6 bases). V lost 4 bases to trimming and J lost 0 bases, with 8 bases between them. The CDR3 runs to 14 residues. Germline lookup yields CDR1 ENHRY and CDR2 SYGVKD. The CDR3 sequence: CAISAGVSTDTQYF. The DNA of the CDR3 is TGTGCCATCAGTGCGGGGGTAAGCACAGATACGCAGTATTTT.

V usage is TRBV19 and J usage is TRBJ2-1; D is unclear. The CDR3 extends over 13 amino acids. Trimming left V 8 bases short and J 5 bases short, with 13 bases between. Germline CDR1 reads LNHDA; CDR2 reads SQIVND (reference sequence). The CDR3 bases are TGTGCCAGTTTTGGTGACTCAAACAATGAGCAGTTCTTC. This sequence encodes CASFGDSNNEQFF.

The chain has TRBV4-2 and TRBJ1-4; no clear D. In germline, CDR1 is LGHNA, CDR2 YNFKEQ. The CDR3 has 14 residues. Trimming cost V 4 bases and J 4 bases, with 10 bases left between them. In DNA form, the CDR3 reads TGTGCCAGCAGCCCGGACCGTCGTAATGAAAAACTGTTTTTT. Translated: CASSPDRRNEKLFF.

V and J are TRBV7-9 and TRBJ2-1; 7 nucleotides line up with TRBD2. From germline, CDR1 is SEHNR and CDR2 FQNEAQ (reference sequence). V gave up 5 bases and J gave up 5 bases; unmatched junction bases: 12. The CDR3 contains 16 residues. CDR3 coding DNA: TGTGCCAGCAGCCTAAATGCCGGGACTAACAACAATGAGCAGTTCTTC. Encoded protein: CASSLNAGTNNNEQFF. Complete variable domain (other parts from reference TRBV7-9 and TRBJ2-1): DTGVSQNPRHKITKRGQNVTFRCDPISEHNRLYWYRQTLGQGPEFLTYFQNEAQLEKSRLLSDRFSAERPKGSFSTLEIQRTEQGDSAMYLCASSLNAGTNNNEQFFGPGTRLTVL.

The rearrangement joins TRBV4-2 to TRBJ2-2; the match to TRBD2 covers 10 bases. The CDR3 has 18 residues. Germline V gene data show CDR1 as LGHNA and CDR2 as YNFKEQ. V lost 4 bases, J lost 4 bases, and 12 bases stayed unmatched. CDR3 DNA sequence: TGTGCCAGCAGCCGAGACCCAGCGGGAGGGGCCGGCACCGGGGAGCTGTTTTTT. Protein: CASSRDPAGGAGTGELFF.

CDR3 in amino acids: CASNSDSNSNAEAFF. CDR3 DNA sequence: TGTGCCAGCAATTCGGACTCCAACTCCAACGCTGAAGCTTTCTTT. This chain connects TRBV6-5 to TRBJ1-1; no clear D. This CDR3 spans 15 amino acids. V was trimmed by 7 bases and J by 6 bases, leaving 21 bases between them. Germline V gene sequence: CDR1 MNHEY, CDR2 SVGAGI.

V gene TRBV30 combines with J gene TRBJ2-7; weak D call: TRBD1 (6 bases). This CDR3 is 14 amino acids long. CDR1 and CDR2 from the germline V gene are GTSNPN and SVGIG (reference sequence). The germline V and J ends were trimmed by 2 bases and 2 bases, with 13 bases remaining between them. Here the CDR3 DNA reads TGTGCCTGGAGTAGGGGGACAAGTACCTACGAGCAGTACTTC. It translates to CAWSRGTSTYEQYF. The full variable domain, completed using reference TRBV30 and TRBJ2-7, is SQTIHQWPATLVQPVGSPLSLECTVEGTSNPNLYWYRQAAGRGLQLLFYSVGIGQISSEVPQNLSASRPQDRQFILSSKKLLLSDSGFYLCAWSRGTSTYEQYFGPGTRLTVT.

The V and J genes are TRBV7-2 and TRBJ2-5, with a tentative D call TRBD2 (5 bases). The V and J ends lost 1 base and 5 bases respectively, with 11 bases between them. Germline CDR1 and CDR2: SGHTA and FQGNSA. The CDR3 contains 14 residues. The CDR3, as DNA: TGTGCCAGCAGCTTAGGAGACTATCGGGAGACCCAGTACTTC. It codes for CASSLGDYRETQYF.

This chain links TRBV5-5 with TRBJ1-5; tentative D call: TRBD1 (5 bases). V was trimmed by 2 bases and J by 6 bases, leaving 12 bases between them. The length of the CDR3 is 14 residues. Germline V gene data show CDR1 as SGHKS and CDR2 as YYEKEE (reference sequence). The CDR3 loop is CASSLIGVGQPQHF. CDR3 DNA sequence: TGTGCCAGCAGCTTAATAGGGGTAGGTCAGCCCCAGCATTTT.

The rearrangement joins TRBV7-9 to TRBJ1-2, with unresolved D. The germline gives CDR1 SEHNR, CDR2 FQNEAQ (reference sequence). This CDR3 region has 12 residues. V was shortened by 3 bases and J by 4 bases, with 6 bases between the two germline ends. The CDR3 region is CASSLEGYGYTF. CDR3 bases: TGTGCCAGCAGCTTGGAGGGCTATGGCTACACCTTC.

This clone was seen once. The V and J genes are TRBV30 and TRBJ1-1; D gene unclear. The CDR3 has 11 amino acids. Trimming stripped 3 bases from V and 2 bases from J, with 4 bases between. CDR1 GTSNPN and CDR2 SVGIG come from the germline V gene (reference sequence). The CDR3, as DNA: TGTGCCTGGAGAGCCAACACTGAAGCTTTCTTT. This encodes CAWRANTEAFF.

The chain recombines TRBV7-3 with TRBJ1-1; D perhaps matches TRBD1 (6 bases). Trimming shortened V by 5 bases and J by 1 base, and 14 bases separated the two germline ends. The CDR3 is made up of 15 amino acids. CDR1 SGHTA and CDR2 FQGTGA come from the germline V gene. In nucleotides, the CDR3 is TGTGCCAGCAGCGTGACAGGATCGACGAACACTGAAGCTTTCTTT. This encodes CASSVTGSTNTEAFF.

The chain links TRBV27 to TRBJ1-1; tentatively, D is TRBD1 (6 bases). The V end lost 4 bases, the J end lost 1 base, and 10 bases lay between the germline ends. The CDR3 covers 14 residues. CDR1 and CDR2 from the germline V gene are MNHEY and SMNVEV (reference sequence). CDR3 DNA: TGTGCCAGCAGTTCATTACAGGGGAACACTGAAGCTTTCTTT. The encoded protein is CASSSLQGNTEAFF.

The chain carries TRBV19 and TRBJ2-2, with TRBD1 as a possible D gene (5 bases). The V and J ends lost 3 bases and 6 bases respectively, with 14 bases between them. Germline loops: CDR1 LNHDA, CDR2 SQIVND (reference sequence). This CDR3 is 15 amino acids long. CDR3 amino acids: CASSIDSGSAGELFF. For the CDR3, the DNA is TGTGCCAGTAGTATTGATTCAGGGTCCGCCGGGGAGCTGTTTTTT.

This sequence joins TRBV5-4 and TRBJ2-2; TRBD2 matches at 13 bases. With 7 bases clipped from V and 4 bases from J, the junction kept 10 bases outside the gene matches. This CDR3 is 17 amino acids long. From germline, CDR1 is SGHNT and CDR2 YYREEE (reference sequence). CDR3 sequence (DNA): TGTGCCAGCGCCCCCGGGACTAGCGGGACCGCCACCGGGGAGCTGTTTTTT. Protein product: CASAPGTSGTATGELFF.

This clone was observed a single time. The CDR3 DNA reads TGTGCCAGCAGCTTCTCCGGGACAGCGAACACTGAAGCTTTCTTT. It specifies CASSFSGTANTEAFF. The chain is built from TRBV7-2 and TRBJ1-1; 7 positions match TRBD1. The CDR3 extends over 15 amino acids. Per the germline V gene, CDR1 is SGHTA and CDR2 is FQGNSA. Trimming took 3 bases from V and 1 from J; bases not matched to a gene: 5.

This clone was picked up one time. The chain is built from TRBV30 and TRBJ2-7, with D perhaps TRBD1 or TRBD2 (5 bases each). The CDR3 sequence is 12 residues long. Germline V gives CDR1 GTSNPN, CDR2 SVGIG (reference sequence). V dropped 1 base and J dropped 6 bases, with 10 bases sitting between them. CDR3 sequence (DNA): TGTGCCTGGAGTGCGGGGCTGCGCGAGCAGTACTTC. It specifies CAWSAGLREQYF. Drawing the rest from reference TRBV30 and TRBJ2-7, the complete variable domain is SQTIHQWPATLVQPVGSPLSLECTVEGTSNPNLYWYRQAAGRGLQLLFYSVGIGQISSEVPQNLSASRPQDRQFILSSKKLLLSDSGFYLCAWSAGLREQYFGPGTRLTVT.

This clone was counted a single time. This chain links TRBV28 with TRBJ1-5, with 8 bases aligning to TRBD1. The V segment lost 5 bases and the J segment 4 bases; nucleotides outside the gene matches: 7. The CDR3 covers 15 residues. Germline CDR1 is MDHEN and CDR2 is SYDVKM. This CDR3 reads CASSPTGVPNQPQHF. CDR3 DNA sequence: TGTGCCAGCAGTCCGACAGGGGTACCGAATCAGCCCCAGCATTTT. The whole variable domain, remainder taken from reference TRBV28 and TRBJ1-5, is DVKVTQSSRYLVKRTGEKVFLECVQDMDHENMFWYRQDPGLGLRLIYFSYDVKMKEKGDIPEGYSVSREKKERFSLILESASTNQTSMYLCASSPTGVPNQPQHFGDGTRLSIL.

The chain carries TRBV27 and TRBJ2-1; 7 bases are a match to TRBD1. Germline values: CDR1 MNHEY, CDR2 SMNVEV (reference sequence). This CDR3 comprises 15 residues. V was clipped by 5 bases and J by 4 bases; unmatched bases: 8. The CDR3 DNA is TGTGCCAGCAGTCCGCCGGGACAGAGATACAATGAGCAGTTCTTC. It encodes CASSPPGQRYNEQFF.

The table lists this clone with a count of one. The chain couples TRBV12-3 or TRBV12-4 to TRBJ1-1; D is ambiguous. V was shortened by 11 bases and J by 6 bases, with 7 bases between the two germline ends. The CDR3 runs 9 residues. The CDR3 DNA reads as TGTGCCCGCACTGCTGAAGCTTTCTTT. It codes for CARTAEAFF.

The chain recombines TRBV29-1 with TRBJ1-1, with a tentative D call TRBD1 (5 bases). The CDR3 is made up of 14 amino acids. The V gene lost 7 bases and the J gene lost 1 base, with 16 bases spanning the gap. Germline V gene sequence: CDR1 SQVTM, CDR2 ANQGSEA. The CDR3 sequence is CSDHAGTRNTEAFF. For the CDR3, the DNA is TGCAGCGACCACGCAGGGACTCGGAACACTGAAGCTTTCTTT.

V is TRBV27 and J is TRBJ1-4; 8 nucleotides match TRBD1. The trim removed 5 bases at V and 7 bases at J, leaving 6 bases unmatched. The CDR3 is made up of 14 amino acids. CDR1 and CDR2 (germline): MNHEY, SMNVEV (reference sequence). The chain's CDR3 is CASSPQGALEKLFF. The CDR3 DNA is TGTGCCAGCAGTCCTCAGGGGGCGCTTGAAAAACTGTTTTTT.

The chain couples TRBV5-6 to TRBJ2-2; the match to TRBD2 covers 11 bases. Germline V gives CDR1 SGHDT, CDR2 YYEEEE. The CDR3 is made up of 17 amino acids. V lost 0 bases to trimming and J lost 6 bases; unmatched junction nucleotides: 7. The CDR3 nucleotides read TGTGCCAGCAGCTTGGTAGCGGGAGGGTCCGTCGCCGGGGAGCTGTTTTTT. Translated: CASSLVAGGSVAGELFF.

This rearrangement joins TRBV18 to TRBJ2-3, with 8 nucleotides matching TRBD1. The V segment lost 5 bases and the J segment 1 base; nucleotides outside the gene matches: 5. CDR3 length: 15 residues. Germline CDR1 KGHSH, CDR2 LQKENI. CDR3 nucleotide sequence: TGTGCCAGCTCAGTTACGGGACAGGGCACAGATACGCAGTATTTT. It is translated as CASSVTGQGTDTQYF.

The chain is built from TRBV7-2 and TRBJ1-4; D is ambiguous. V lost 1 base, J lost 4 bases, and 7 bases lay in between. Germline loops: CDR1 SGHTA, CDR2 FQGNSA. The CDR3 covers 14 residues. CDR3 sequence: CASSLGQNNEKLFF. As DNA, the CDR3 is TGTGCCAGCAGCTTAGGGCAGAATAATGAAAAACTGTTTTTT. Complete variable domain (other parts from reference TRBV7-2 and TRBJ1-4): GAGVSQSPSNKVTEKGKDVELRCDPISGHTALYWYRQSLGQGLEFLIYFQGNSAPDKSGLPSDRFSAERTGGSVSTLTIQRTQQEDSAVYLCASSLGQNNEKLFFGSGTQLSVL.

The CDR3, as DNA: TGTGCCAGCAGCCAAGGCCCCCTAAGAGCGGGGGGGGTAAATGAGCAGTTCTTC. Translating it yields CASSQGPLRAGGVNEQFF. The rearrangement uses TRBV3-1 (or the pseudogene TRBV3-2) and TRBJ2-1; 10 bases map to TRBD2. CDR1 LGHDT and CDR2 YNNKEL come from the germline V gene (reference sequence). Trimming cost V 1 base and J 7 bases; bases outside gene matches: 13. The CDR3 covers 18 residues.